The 13 T cell receptor beta chains reported below all come from one sample, sequenced in a study of blood T cell repertoires in COVID-19. TCRdb's table, derived via immunoSEQ multiplex PCR, lists solely in-frame clones and lacks some. The repertoire holds 90,000 to 150,000 clones, with 85% as singletons. The sample taken for sequencing was peripheral blood. Receptor source: a man older than 75 with acute or convalescent COVID-19.

DNA of the CDR3: TGTGCCAGCAGGCCGGGACTCCAACAAGAGACCCAGTACTTC. It specifies CASRPGLQQETQYF. The chain links TRBV6-6 to TRBJ2-5, with D maybe TRBD2 (6 bases). From germline, CDR1 is MNHNY and CDR2 SVGAGI (reference sequence). Trimming took 6 bases from V and 2 from J, leaving 13 bases between them. This CDR3 spans 14 amino acids.

The chain employs TRBV19 and TRBJ2-7; the match to TRBD1 covers 7 bases. Germline trimming cut 6 bases from V and 2 bases from J; bases unmatched to any gene: 7. There are 14 residues in the CDR3. Germline V gene lookup returns CDR1 LNHDA and CDR2 SQIVND (reference sequence). In DNA, the CDR3 is TGTGCCAGTAGACAAGATACAGGGGCCTACGAGCAGTACTTC. Its protein product is CASRQDTGAYEQYF.

The CDR3 is CASSVGDRGNTDTQYF. CDR3 nucleotide sequence: TGTGCCAGCAGCGTAGGGGACAGGGGAAACACAGATACGCAGTATTTT. The chain has TRBV9 and TRBJ2-3, with TRBD1 matching over 10 bases. V was clipped by 0 bases and J by 2 bases; unmatched bases: 3. CDR1 SGDLS and CDR2 YYNGEE come from the germline V gene. This CDR3 has 16 residues.

This chain uses TRBV18 with TRBJ1-5; D gene uncertain. In germline, CDR1 is KGHSH, CDR2 LQKENI. The CDR3 extends over 15 amino acids. V was clipped by 0 bases and J by 1 base, with 7 bases between them. The CDR3 sequence is CASSPPAESNQPQHF. In nucleotides, the CDR3 is TGTGCCAGCTCACCACCGGCGGAAAGCAATCAGCCCCAGCATTTT.

The genes are TRBV5-8 and TRBJ1-2; D perhaps matches TRBD1 (6 bases). The CDR3 consists of 14 residues. Germline CDR1 reads SGHTS; CDR2 reads YDEGEE. The V end was cut by 4 bases, the J end by 4 bases, with 14 bases between. For the CDR3, the DNA is TGTGCCAGCAGCGGCGAAGGGGGAATCTATGGCTACACCTTC. This sequence encodes CASSGEGGIYGYTF.

The chain carries TRBV30 and TRBJ1-5, with D maybe TRBD1 (6 bases). Per germline, CDR1 GTSNPN and CDR2 SVGIG (reference sequence). This CDR3 is 16 amino acids long. V was clipped by 1 base and J by 2 bases, with 15 bases between them. CDR3 loop: CAWSAGVTRGNQPQHF. The CDR3 DNA reads TGTGCCTGGAGTGCAGGGGTAACTAGGGGCAATCAGCCCCAGCATTTT.

The genes are TRBV4-1 and TRBJ1-1; 8 bases are shared with TRBD1. CDR1 MGHRA and CDR2 YSYEKL come from the germline V gene. With 4 bases clipped from V and 5 bases from J, the junction kept 12 bases outside the gene matches. The CDR3 is 16 residues long. The CDR3 sequence is CASSLVNQGARTEAFF. CDR3 DNA: TGCGCCAGCAGCCTCGTTAACCAGGGGGCGCGTACTGAAGCTTTCTTT.

The V call is TRBV6-2 or TRBV6-3, the J call TRBJ1-1, with a possible D match to TRBD1 (5 bases). CDR1 MNHEY and CDR2 SVGEGT come from the germline V gene. This CDR3 is built from 13 residues. V lost 5 bases to trimming and J lost 4 bases, with 11 bases between them. CDR3 sequence (DNA): TGTGCCAGCAGTGTAGACAGCCCCACTGAAGCTTTCTTT. As protein: CASSVDSPTEAFF.

V is TRBV2 and J is TRBJ1-2, with D hard to call. The V end lost 5 bases, the J end lost 0 bases, and 7 bases lay between the germline ends. The CDR3 contains 13 residues. Germline V gene data show CDR1 as SNHLY and CDR2 as FYNNEI. The CDR3 nucleotides are TGTGCCAGCAGTATACAGACTAACTATGGCTACACCTTC. As protein: CASSIQTNYGYTF.

The chain recombines TRBV9 with TRBJ2-2; 9 bases agree with TRBD1. The CDR3 loop spans 17 amino acids. V shed 4 bases, J shed 4 bases, and the junction held 11 bases outside the gene matches. Germline-derived CDR1 and CDR2 are SGDLS and YYNGEE. As DNA, the CDR3 is TGTGCCAGCAGCCCAGCCCGGGGGGACAGGGTCACCGGGGAGCTGTTTTTT. Protein product: CASSPARGDRVTGELFF.

Turning to this clone: Other DNA sequences in the same sample also yield this CDR3. The chain is built from TRBV7-3 and TRBJ1-5; 10 bases are a match to TRBD1. Germline lookup yields CDR1 SGHTA and CDR2 FQGTGA. V shed 3 bases, J shed 7 bases, and the junction held 0 bases outside the gene matches. The CDR3 runs 13 residues. CDR3 nucleotide sequence: TGTGCCAGCAGCTTGGACAGGGGGCAGCCCCAGCATTTT. It specifies CASSLDRGQPQHF. Filled out from reference TRBV7-3 and TRBJ1-5, the complete variable domain reads GAGVSQTPSNKVTEKGKYVELRCDPISGHTALYWYRQSLGQGPEFLIYFQGTGAADDSGLPNDRFFAVRPEGSVSTLKIQRTERGDSAVYLCASSLDRGQPQHFGDGTRLSIL.

This clone was picked up a small number of times. The chain carries TRBV10-3 and TRBJ2-1; perhaps TRBD2 as D (7 bases). Germline loops: CDR1 ENHRY, CDR2 SYGVKD. The CDR3 contains 13 residues. V lost 9 bases, J lost 4 bases, and 13 bases lay in between. The CDR3 protein is CAIGSGTYNEQFF. CDR3 DNA sequence: TGTGCCATTGGAAGCGGGACATACAATGAGCAGTTCTTC.

This rearrangement joins TRBV7-6 to TRBJ1-2; 9 bases fit TRBD1. Trimming at V came to 0 bases and at J to 5 bases, leaving 4 bases not matched to a gene. The germline gives CDR1 SGHVS, CDR2 FNYEAQ. This CDR3 is built from 15 residues. The CDR3 DNA sequence: TGTGCCAGCAGCTTAGCTGGGACAGGGAAGTATGGCTACACCTTC. It yields the protein CASSLAGTGKYGYTF.